The clone carrying this TCR beta chain was seen a single time. The CDR3 has 16 residues. Germline-derived CDR1 and CDR2 are LNHDA and SQIVND (reference sequence). V lost 6 bases, J lost 7 bases, and 21 bases lay in between. These data come from a study of cytomegalovirus exposure and HLA in healthy donors. In the PCR, 60 Vbeta and 13 Jbeta primers were used. Profiled with immunoSEQ multiplex PCR; TCRdb holds only in-frame clones, not every one. The data contain 310,000 or so clones, around 90% of them singletons. This chain links TRBV19 with TRBJ1-4; perhaps TRBD1 as D (5 bases). The clonotype originates from a woman aged 18-29 years in good health and CMV-seronegative. The sequenced sample was PBMCs. DNA for the CDR3: TGTGCCAGTAGAGGCGCAGGGACTCTCTCGCGTGAAAAACTGTTTTTT. Encoded protein: CASRGAGTLSREKLFF.